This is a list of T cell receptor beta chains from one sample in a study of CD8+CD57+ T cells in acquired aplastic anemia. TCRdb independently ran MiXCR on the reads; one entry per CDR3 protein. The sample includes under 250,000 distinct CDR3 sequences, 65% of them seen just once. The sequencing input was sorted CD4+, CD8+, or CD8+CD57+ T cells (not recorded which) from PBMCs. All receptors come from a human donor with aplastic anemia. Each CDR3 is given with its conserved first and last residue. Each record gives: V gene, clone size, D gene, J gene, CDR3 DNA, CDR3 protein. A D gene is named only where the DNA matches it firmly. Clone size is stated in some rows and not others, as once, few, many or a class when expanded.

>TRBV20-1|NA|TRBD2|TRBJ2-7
TGCAGTGCGAGACTAGCGGGGGGGCCTGGCGAGCAGTACTTC
CSARLAGGPGEQYF
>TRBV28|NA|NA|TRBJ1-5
TGTGCCAGAGCTCGAAGAAGCAATCAGCCCCAGCATTTT
CARARRSNQPQHF
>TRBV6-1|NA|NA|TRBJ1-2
TGTGCCAGCAGTGCTTCCGCGACTACCCTAACTGATGGCTACACCTTC
CASSASATTLTDGYTF
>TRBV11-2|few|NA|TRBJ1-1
TGTGCCAGCAGCTTAAAGCTGGGACCTGAAGCTTTCTTT
CASSLKLGPEAFF
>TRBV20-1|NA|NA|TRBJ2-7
TGCAGTGCACACCGGGCCAGCACCTACGAGCAGTACTTC
CSAHRASTYEQYF
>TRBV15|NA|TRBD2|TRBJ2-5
TGTGCCACCAGCAGAGATGGGAGGGTCCAAGAGACCCAGTACTTC
CATSRDGRVQETQYF
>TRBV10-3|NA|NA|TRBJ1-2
TGTGCCATCAGTGCGGCAGCTAACTATGGCTACACCTTC
CAISAAANYGYTF
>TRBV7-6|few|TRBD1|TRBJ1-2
TGTGCCAGCAGCTTAGACGAGACAGGGAATGGCTACACCTTC
CASSLDETGNGYTF
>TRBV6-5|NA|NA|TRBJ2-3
TGTGCCAGCAGTTACTCCGGCTCCCACTACAACACAGATACGCAGTATTTT
CASSYSGSHYNTDTQYF
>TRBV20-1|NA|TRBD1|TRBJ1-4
TGCAGTGCGGGACAGGGAGTAAAACTGTTTTTT
CSAGQGVKLFF
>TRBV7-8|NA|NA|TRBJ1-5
TGTGCCAGCAGCTTAGCAGTAGCGGGGGGCAATCAGCCCCAGCATTTT
CASSLAVAGGNQPQHF
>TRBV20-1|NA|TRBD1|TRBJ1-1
TGCAGTGCTAGAGCCTGGGACAGGGATTACGGAGCTTTCTTT
CSARAWDRDYGAFF
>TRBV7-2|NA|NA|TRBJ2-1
TGTGCTAGCAGCTTAGCTGGCGGGGGCTGGAATGAGCAGTTCTTC
CASSLAGGGWNEQFF
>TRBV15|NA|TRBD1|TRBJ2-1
TGTGCCACCAGCACAACGGAAACAAGGACAGGGAGTTATGAGCAGTTCTTC
CATSTTETRTGSYEQFF
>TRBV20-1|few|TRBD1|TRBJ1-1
TGCAGTGCGCGAACAGGGGCGGCCACTGAAGCTTTCTTT
CSARTGAATEAFF
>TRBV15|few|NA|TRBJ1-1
TGTGCCACCAGCAGAACGCGGGACAACGAAGCTTTCTTT
CATSRTRDNEAFF
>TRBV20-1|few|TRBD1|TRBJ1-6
TGCAGTGTCTCCGGGACAGGGAAATCACCCCTCCACTTT
CSVSGTGKSPLHF
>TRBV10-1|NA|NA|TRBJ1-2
TGCGCCAGCAGTGAATCTGGAGGGTATGGCTACACCTTC
CASSESGGYGYTF
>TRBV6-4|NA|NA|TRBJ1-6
TGTGCCAGCAGGAGCGACACCGGGGAGCTGTCCTATAATTCACCCCTCCACTTT
CASRSDTGELSYNSPLHF
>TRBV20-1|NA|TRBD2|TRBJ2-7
TGCAGTGCTCCGAGTAGCGGGGGCTACGAGCAGTACTTC
CSAPSSGGYEQYF
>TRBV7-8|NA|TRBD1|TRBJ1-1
TGTGCCAGCAGCCTCGCGGGACAGGAGGCTTTCTTT
CASSLAGQEAFF
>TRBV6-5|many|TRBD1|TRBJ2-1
TGTGCCAGCAGCCACTCCAGGACAGGGGACCTGAATGAGCAGTTCTTC
CASSHSRTGDLNEQFF
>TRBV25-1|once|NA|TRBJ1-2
TGTGCCAGCAGTCCCCGACAGTATGGCTACACCTTC
CASSPRQYGYTF
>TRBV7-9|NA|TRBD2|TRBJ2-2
TGTGCCAGCAGCTTAATGACTAGCGGGGGGGCCGGGGAGCTGTTTTTT
CASSLMTSGGAGELFF
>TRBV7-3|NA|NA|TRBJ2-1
TGTGCCAGCAGCTTAGCAGGGGCCAGGTTGGATGAGCAGTTCTTC
CASSLAGARLDEQFF
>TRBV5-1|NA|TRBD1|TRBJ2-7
TGCGCCAGCAGCTACTCGGACAGGGGCGGCGAGCAGTACTTC
CASSYSDRGGEQYF
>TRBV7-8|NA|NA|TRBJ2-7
TGTGCCAGCAGCTGGTCTCAAACCGACACCGAGCAGTACTTC
CASSWSQTDTEQYF
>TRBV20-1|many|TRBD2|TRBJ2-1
TGCAGTGCGAGACCCTTTAGCGGGGCGGCCTACAATGAGCAGTTCTTC
CSARPFSGAAYNEQFF
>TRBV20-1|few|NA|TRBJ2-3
TGCAGTGCTCCTAACCGGGAAACCACCACAGATACGCAGTATTTT
CSAPNRETTTDTQYF
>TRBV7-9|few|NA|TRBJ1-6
TGTGCCAGCAGCTTAGCTGGCGCACCCCTCCACTTT
CASSLAGAPLHF
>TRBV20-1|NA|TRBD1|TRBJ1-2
TGCAGTGCTCTGGGACAGGGACAGTCCTATGGCTACACCTTC
CSALGQGQSYGYTF
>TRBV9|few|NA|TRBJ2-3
TGTGCCAGCAGCGTAGTTGGACGGAGCACAGATACGCAGTATTTT
CASSVVGRSTDTQYF
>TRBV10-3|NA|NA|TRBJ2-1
TGTGCCATCAGTTCCGGGACTGTATACAATGAGCAGTTCTTC
CAISSGTVYNEQFF
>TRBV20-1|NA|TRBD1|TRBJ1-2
TGCAGTGCTAGGGACAGGTACTATGGCTACACCTTC
CSARDRYYGYTF
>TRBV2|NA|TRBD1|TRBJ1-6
TGTGCCAGCAGTGGGGACAGGGGCAATTCACCCCTCCACTTT
CASSGDRGNSPLHF
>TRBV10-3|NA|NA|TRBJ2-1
TGTGCCATCAGTGAGACAGGGAGCTCCTACAATGAGCAGTTCTTC
CAISETGSSYNEQFF
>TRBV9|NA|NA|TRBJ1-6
TGTGCCAGCAGCGTAGCAACAGGTCTTTCACCCCTCCACTTT
CASSVATGLSPLHF
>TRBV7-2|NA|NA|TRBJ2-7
TGCGCCAGCAGCCAAGGTAGGGGCTACGAGCAGTACTTC
CASSQGRGYEQYF
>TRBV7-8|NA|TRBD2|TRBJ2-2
TGTGCCAGCAGCTTATGGGCTAGCGGGAGGAACACCGGGGAGCTGTTTTTT
CASSLWASGRNTGELFF
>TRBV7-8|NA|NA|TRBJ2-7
TGTGCCAGCAGCACCCCCGGCCCGGGGGAGCAGTACTTC
CASSTPGPGEQYF
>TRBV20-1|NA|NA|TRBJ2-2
TGCAGTGCTAGAGATCCCGCCAGGGGAGGCACCGGGGAGCTGTTTTTT
CSARDPARGGTGELFF
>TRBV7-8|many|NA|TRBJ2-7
TGTGCCAGCAGCTCCGACCAGAGGGGGCAGTACTTC
CASSSDQRGQYF
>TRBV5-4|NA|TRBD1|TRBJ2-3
TGTGCCAGCAGCGCACTGGGACAGGGACGTACCAATGAGCAGTATTTT
CASSALGQGRTNEQYF